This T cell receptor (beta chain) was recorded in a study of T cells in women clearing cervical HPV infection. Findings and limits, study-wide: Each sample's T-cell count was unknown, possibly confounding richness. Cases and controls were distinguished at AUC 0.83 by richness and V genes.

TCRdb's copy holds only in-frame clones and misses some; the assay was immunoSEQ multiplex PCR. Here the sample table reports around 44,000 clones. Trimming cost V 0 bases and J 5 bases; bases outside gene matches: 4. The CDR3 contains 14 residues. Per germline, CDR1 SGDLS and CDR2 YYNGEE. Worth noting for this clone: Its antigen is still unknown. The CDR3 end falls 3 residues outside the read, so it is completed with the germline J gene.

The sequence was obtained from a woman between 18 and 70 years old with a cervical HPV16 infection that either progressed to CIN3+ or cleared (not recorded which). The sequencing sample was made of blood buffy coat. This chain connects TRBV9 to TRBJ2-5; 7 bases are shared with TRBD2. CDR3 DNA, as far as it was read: TGTGCCAGCAGCGTAGGCGGGAGTGGGGAGACC. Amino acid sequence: CASSVGGSGET. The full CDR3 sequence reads CASSVGGSGETQYF. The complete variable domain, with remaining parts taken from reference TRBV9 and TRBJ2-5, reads DSGVTQTPKHLITATGQRVTLRCSPRSGDLSVYWYQQSLDQGLQFLIQYYNGEERAKGNILERFSAQQFPDLHSELNLSSLELGDSALYFCASSVGGSGETQYFGPGTRLLVL.